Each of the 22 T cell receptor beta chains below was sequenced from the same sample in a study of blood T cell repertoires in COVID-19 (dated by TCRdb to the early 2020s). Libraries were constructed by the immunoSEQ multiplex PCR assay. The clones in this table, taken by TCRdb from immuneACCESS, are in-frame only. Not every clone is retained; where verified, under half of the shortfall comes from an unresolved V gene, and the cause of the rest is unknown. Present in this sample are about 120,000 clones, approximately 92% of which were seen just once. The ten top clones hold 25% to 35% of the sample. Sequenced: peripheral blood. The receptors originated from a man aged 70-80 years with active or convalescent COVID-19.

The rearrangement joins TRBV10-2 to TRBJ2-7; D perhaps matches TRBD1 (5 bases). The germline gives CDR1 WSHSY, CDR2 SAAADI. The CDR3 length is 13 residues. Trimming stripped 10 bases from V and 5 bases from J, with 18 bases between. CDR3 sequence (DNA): TGCGCCACCTCCCGGCCAGGGCTCCACGAGCAGTACTTC. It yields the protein CATSRPGLHEQYF.

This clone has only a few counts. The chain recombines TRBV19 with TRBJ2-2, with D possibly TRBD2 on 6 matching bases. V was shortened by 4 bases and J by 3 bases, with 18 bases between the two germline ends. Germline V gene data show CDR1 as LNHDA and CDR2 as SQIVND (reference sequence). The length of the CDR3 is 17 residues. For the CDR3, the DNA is TGTGCCAGTAGTAGGAGGGGACTTTCTACTTACACCGGGGAGCTGTTTTTT. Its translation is CASSRRGLSTYTGELFF.

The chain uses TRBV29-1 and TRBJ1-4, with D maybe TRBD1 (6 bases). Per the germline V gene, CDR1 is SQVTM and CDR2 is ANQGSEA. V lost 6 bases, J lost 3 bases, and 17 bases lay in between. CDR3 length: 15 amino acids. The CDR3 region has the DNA TGCAGCGTAGCCCTACAGGGTGCACCTAATGAAAAACTGTTTTTT. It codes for CSVALQGAPNEKLFF.

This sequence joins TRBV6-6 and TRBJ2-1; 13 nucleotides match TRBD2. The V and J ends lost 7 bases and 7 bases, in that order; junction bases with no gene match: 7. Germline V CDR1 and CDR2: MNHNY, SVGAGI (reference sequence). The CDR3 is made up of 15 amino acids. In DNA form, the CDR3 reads TGTGCCAGCATTCCGACTAGCGGGAGGATTAATGAGCAGTTCTTC. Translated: CASIPTSGRINEQFF.

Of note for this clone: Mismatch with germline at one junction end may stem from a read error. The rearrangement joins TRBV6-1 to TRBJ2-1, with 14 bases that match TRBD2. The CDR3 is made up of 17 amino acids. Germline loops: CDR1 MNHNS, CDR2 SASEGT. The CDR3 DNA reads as TGTGCCAGCAGTGCCTCCGGGACTAGCGGGAGCTACTATGAGCAGTTCTTC. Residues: CASSASGTSGSYYEQFF.

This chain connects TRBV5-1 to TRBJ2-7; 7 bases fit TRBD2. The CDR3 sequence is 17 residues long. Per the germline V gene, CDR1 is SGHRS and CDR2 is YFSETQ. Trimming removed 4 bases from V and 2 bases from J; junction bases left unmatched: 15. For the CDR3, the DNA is TGCGCCAGCAGCCACCCAAGGTCCGGGACTATGACCTACGAGCAGTACTTC. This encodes CASSHPRSGTMTYEQYF.

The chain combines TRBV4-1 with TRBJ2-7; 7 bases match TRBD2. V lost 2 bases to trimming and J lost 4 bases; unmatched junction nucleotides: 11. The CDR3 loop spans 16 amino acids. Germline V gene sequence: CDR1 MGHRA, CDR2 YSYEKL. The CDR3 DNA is TGCGCCAGCAGCCAATCGGACCCAGGGAGGGGATACGAGCAGTACTTC. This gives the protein CASSQSDPGRGYEQYF.

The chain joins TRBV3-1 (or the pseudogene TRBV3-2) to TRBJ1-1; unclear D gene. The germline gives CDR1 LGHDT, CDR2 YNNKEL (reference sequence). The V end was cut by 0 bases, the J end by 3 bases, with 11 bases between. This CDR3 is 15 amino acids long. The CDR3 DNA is TGTGCCAGCAGCCAAGACTCGAGATTGGACACTGAAGCTTTCTTT. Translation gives CASSQDSRLDTEAFF.

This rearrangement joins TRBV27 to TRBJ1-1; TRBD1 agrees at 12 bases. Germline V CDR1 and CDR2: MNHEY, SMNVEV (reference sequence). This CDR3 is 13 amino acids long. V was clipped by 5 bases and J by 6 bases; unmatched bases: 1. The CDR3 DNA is TGTGCCAGCAGTGGGGACAGGGGGCCTGAAGCTTTCTTT. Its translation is CASSGDRGPEAFF.

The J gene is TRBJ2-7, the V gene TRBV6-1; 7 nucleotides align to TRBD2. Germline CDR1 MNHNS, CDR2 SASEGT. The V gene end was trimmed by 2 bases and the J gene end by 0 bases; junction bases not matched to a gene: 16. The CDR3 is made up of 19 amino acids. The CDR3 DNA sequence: TGTGCCAGCAGTGAATTTCCACCCAAGATTCTAGCGGCCTCCTACGAGCAGTACTTC. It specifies CASSEFPPKILAASYEQYF.

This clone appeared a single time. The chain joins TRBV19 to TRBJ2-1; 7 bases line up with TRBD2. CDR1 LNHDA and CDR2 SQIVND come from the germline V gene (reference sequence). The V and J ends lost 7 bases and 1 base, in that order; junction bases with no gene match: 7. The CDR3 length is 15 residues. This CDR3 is CASTPSGPSYNEQFF. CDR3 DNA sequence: TGTGCCAGTACTCCTAGCGGACCGTCCTACAATGAGCAGTTCTTC.

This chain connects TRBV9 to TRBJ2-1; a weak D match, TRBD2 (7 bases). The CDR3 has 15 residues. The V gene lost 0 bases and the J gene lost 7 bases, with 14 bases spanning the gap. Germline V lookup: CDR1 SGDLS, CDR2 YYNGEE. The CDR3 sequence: CASSVAQGGWNEQFF. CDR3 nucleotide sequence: TGTGCCAGCAGCGTAGCACAGGGAGGGTGGAATGAGCAGTTCTTC.

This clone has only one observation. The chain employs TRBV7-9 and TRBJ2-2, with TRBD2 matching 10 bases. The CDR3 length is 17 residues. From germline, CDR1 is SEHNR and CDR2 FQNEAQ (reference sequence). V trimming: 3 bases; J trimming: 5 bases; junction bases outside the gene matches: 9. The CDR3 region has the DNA TGTGCCAGCAGCTTGGGACTAGCGTATCCGGAGACCGGGGAGCTGTTTTTT. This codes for CASSLGLAYPETGELFF.

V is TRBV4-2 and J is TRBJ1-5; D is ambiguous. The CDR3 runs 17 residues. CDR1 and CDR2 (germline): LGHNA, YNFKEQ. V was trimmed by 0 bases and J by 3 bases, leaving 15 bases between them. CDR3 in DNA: TGTGCCAGCAGCCAAGAGGGTGTAGGAACAGACAATCAGCCCCAGCATTTT. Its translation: CASSQEGVGTDNQPQHF.

CDR3 loop: CAIREFTGELFF. The CDR3 nucleotides read TGTGCCATCCGAGAGTTCACCGGGGAGCTGTTTTTT. This chain joins TRBV7-9 and TRBJ2-2; D is undetermined. V lost 10 bases and J 4 bases, leaving 10 bases between the germline ends. Germline assignment: CDR1 SEHNR and CDR2 FQNEAQ (reference sequence). The CDR3 covers 12 residues.

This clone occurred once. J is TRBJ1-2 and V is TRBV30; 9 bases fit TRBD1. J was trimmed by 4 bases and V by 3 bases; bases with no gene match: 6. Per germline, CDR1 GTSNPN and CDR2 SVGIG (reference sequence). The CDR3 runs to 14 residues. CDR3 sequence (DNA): TGTGCCTGGAGCGGACAGGGGTTAGGCTATGGCTACACCTTC. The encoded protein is CAWSGQGLGYGYTF.

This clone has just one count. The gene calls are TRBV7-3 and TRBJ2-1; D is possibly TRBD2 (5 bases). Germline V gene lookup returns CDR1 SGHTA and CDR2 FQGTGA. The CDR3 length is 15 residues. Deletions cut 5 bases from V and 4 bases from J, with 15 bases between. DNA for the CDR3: TGTGCCAGCAGCCCTCGTGGGGAGCCGTACAATGAGCAGTTCTTC. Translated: CASSPRGEPYNEQFF.

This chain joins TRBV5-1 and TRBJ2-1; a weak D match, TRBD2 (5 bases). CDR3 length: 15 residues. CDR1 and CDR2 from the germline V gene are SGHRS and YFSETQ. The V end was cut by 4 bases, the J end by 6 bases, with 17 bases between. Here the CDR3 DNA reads TGCGCCAGCAGCAATTCACTAGGGCCCTCCAATGAGCAGTTCTTC. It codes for CASSNSLGPSNEQFF.

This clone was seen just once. The CDR3 DNA is TGTGCCAGCAGCTCAAGCGACGGGAAAAAGACCCAGTACTTC. It codes for CASSSSDGKKTQYF. The genes are TRBV11-2 and TRBJ2-5, with D possibly being TRBD2 (5 bases). The CDR3 contains 14 residues. Trimming left V 4 bases short and J 6 bases short, with 15 bases between. Germline V gene data show CDR1 as SGHAT and CDR2 as FQNNGV.

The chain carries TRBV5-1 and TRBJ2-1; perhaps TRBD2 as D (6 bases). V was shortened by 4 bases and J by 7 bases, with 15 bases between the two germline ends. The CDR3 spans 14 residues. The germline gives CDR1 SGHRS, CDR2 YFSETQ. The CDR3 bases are TGCGCCAGCAGCAGCGGGTCGACCCGAAATGAGCAGTTCTTC. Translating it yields CASSSGSTRNEQFF. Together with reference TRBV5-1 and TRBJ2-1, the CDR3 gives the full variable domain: KAGVTQTPRYLIKTRGQQVTLSCSPISGHRSVSWYQQTPGQGLQFLFEYFSETQRNKGNFPGRFSGRQFSNSRSEMNVSTLELGDSALYLCASSSGSTRNEQFFGPGTRLTVL.

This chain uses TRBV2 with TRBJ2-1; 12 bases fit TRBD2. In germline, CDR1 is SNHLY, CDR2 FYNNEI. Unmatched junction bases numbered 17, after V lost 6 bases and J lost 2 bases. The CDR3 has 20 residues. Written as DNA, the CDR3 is TGTGCCAGCAGCCGACAGATTCGACTAGCGGGAGAGAGGGCCTACAATGAGCAGTTCTTC. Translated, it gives CASSRQIRLAGERAYNEQFF.

Written as DNA, the CDR3 is TGCGCCAGCAGCTTGGCCCCCTCAAAAGGAGGTGAAAAACTGTTTTTT. It codes for CASSLAPSKGGEKLFF. The chain couples TRBV5-1 to TRBJ1-4; the D is unclear. Trimming took off 0 bases at V and 7 bases at J, with 16 bases between the two ends. This CDR3 is built from 16 residues. Germline CDR1 and CDR2: SGHRS and YFSETQ.